The clone carrying this T cell receptor (beta chain) was observed a handful of times. This entry belongs to a study of response to subunit inactivated influenza vaccine. Germline V gene sequence: CDR1 SGHRS, CDR2 YFSETQ. V gave up 4 bases and J gave up 2 bases; unmatched junction bases: 11. CDR3 length equals 17 residues. One entry per CDR3 protein results from TCRdb running MiXCR on the RT-PCR reads. The sample contains about 540,000 distinct CDR3 sequences, roughly 25% of which appear only once. This sample was shared with a second study, whose subject was T cells expressing NK-cell markers. That source adds: UMIs were included in TCR beta cDNA generated by 5'RACE template switching.

Here the sequenced sample was CD4+ T cells sorted from PBMCs, taken roughly 12 days after vaccination. The origin of this receptor is a man in his forties or fifties who received an inactivated influenza vaccine. This chain uses TRBV5-1 with TRBJ1-2, with TRBD1 identical over 10 bases. CDR3 nucleotides: TGCGCCAGCAGCCCATCTTCGGGACAGGGGACGAACTATGGCTACACCTTC. Translated, it gives CASSPSSGQGTNYGYTF.